This passage covers 14 T cell receptor beta chains from one sample sequenced in a study of response to subunit inactivated influenza vaccine. MiXCR, applied by TCRdb to the RT-PCR reads, yields one record per CDR3 protein. Of around 490,000 distinct CDR3 sequences detected, 6.5% to 8% appear once; the ten largest clones hold 10% to 15%. The sequencing here drew on PBMCs from blood, taken roughly 24 months after vaccination. The receptors shown here come from a man aged 50-75 years who received an inactivated influenza vaccine.

The chain has TRBV20-1 and TRBJ2-7; 8 bases line up with TRBD2. The germline V gene encodes CDR1 DFQATT and CDR2 SNEGSKA (reference sequence). The J segment lost 1 base and the V segment lost 4 bases, leaving 3 bases of the junction unmatched. There are 13 residues in the CDR3. CDR3 sequence (DNA): TGCAGTGCTACGGGGGGGGCTTCCTACGAGCAGTACTTC. It yields the protein CSATGGASYEQYF.

This clonotype has at least ten counts. The chain links TRBV18 to TRBJ2-6, with D unclear. The CDR3 is 14 residues long. Trimming removed 3 bases at V and 0 bases at J, with 3 bases between. CDR1 KGHSH and CDR2 LQKENI come from the germline V gene. CDR3 region: CASSPSSGANVLTF. CDR3 DNA: TGTGCCAGCTCACCGAGCTCTGGGGCCAACGTCCTGACTTTC.

This clonotype came up many times. This sequence joins TRBV7-8 and TRBJ1-6; D ambiguous. Germline CDR1 is SGHVS and CDR2 is FQNEAQ. This CDR3 contains 13 residues. V was trimmed by 1 base and J by 7 bases, leaving 5 bases between them. The CDR3 sequence is CASSLDRNSPLHF. As DNA, the CDR3 is TGTGCCAGCAGCTTAGATAGGAATTCACCCCTCCACTTT.

The V call is TRBV11-2, the J call TRBJ2-3; 9 bases agree with TRBD2. The CDR3 contains 16 residues. With 6 bases clipped from V and 2 bases from J, the junction kept 9 bases outside the gene matches. CDR1 is SGHAT and CDR2 is FQNNGV in the germline V gene. CDR3 loop: CASSSGSGGPTDTQYF. The CDR3, as DNA: TGTGCCAGCAGTTCCGGTAGCGGGGGACCCACAGATACGCAGTATTTT.

This chain uses TRBV4-3 with TRBJ1-5; TRBD1 agrees at 8 bases. Germline-derived CDR1 and CDR2 are LGHNA and YSLEER. J lost 9 bases, V lost 0 bases, and 10 bases had no gene match. This CDR3 is 16 amino acids long. The CDR3 reads CASSQDIGQGAGPQHF. CDR3 nucleotides: TGCGCCAGCAGCCAAGATATCGGACAGGGAGCTGGGCCCCAGCATTTT.

The rearrangement uses TRBV29-1 and TRBJ2-5, with D tentatively TRBD1 (5 bases). V was trimmed by 6 bases and J by 1 base, leaving 9 bases between them. There are 12 residues in the CDR3. CDR1 and CDR2 (germline): SQVTM, ANQGSEA. DNA of the CDR3: TGCAGCGTCTCGACAGCCCAAGAGACCCAGTACTTC. Its translation: CSVSTAQETQYF.

This clonotype was seen a handful of times. The chain joins TRBV5-1 to TRBJ2-1, with D maybe TRBD2 (5 bases). Per the germline V gene, CDR1 is SGHRS and CDR2 is YFSETQ. This CDR3 is built from 14 residues. Trimming cost V 3 bases and J 6 bases, with 13 bases left between them. In DNA, the CDR3 is TGCGCCAGCAGCTGGAATCTAGCCGGCAATGAGCAGTTCTTC. Amino acids: CASSWNLAGNEQFF.

This clonotype was seen repeatedly, ten times or more. V usage is TRBV20-1 and J usage is TRBJ2-1; TRBD1 agrees at 8 bases. Germline V gives CDR1 DFQATT, CDR2 SNEGSKA (reference sequence). This CDR3 has 15 residues. Trimming cost V 1 base and J 3 bases; bases outside gene matches: 5. This CDR3 reads CSARGQGLVYNEQFF. As DNA, the CDR3 is TGCAGTGCTAGAGGACAGGGGCTCGTCTACAATGAGCAGTTCTTC.

A few counts support this clonotype. The rearrangement uses TRBV20-1 and TRBJ2-1, with D perhaps matching TRBD1 (6 bases). V was clipped by 1 base and J by 1 base, with 8 bases between them. The CDR3 is 14 amino acids. Germline CDR1 DFQATT, CDR2 SNEGSKA (reference sequence). CDR3 amino acids: CSARGDRSYNEQFF. The CDR3 nucleotides are TGCAGTGCTAGAGGAGACAGGTCCTACAATGAGCAGTTCTTC.

V is TRBV28 and J is TRBJ1-2; tentatively, D is TRBD1 (5 bases). Germline V lookup: CDR1 MDHEN, CDR2 SYDVKM. This CDR3 is built from 15 residues. V lost 3 bases and J 7 bases, leaving 18 bases between the germline ends. The CDR3 nucleotides are TGTGCCAGCAGTTTCCCGACGACAGAACTAGGTGGCTACACCTTC. Translation gives CASSFPTTELGGYTF.

This clonotype was counted a few times. This sequence joins TRBV12-3 or TRBV12-4 and TRBJ2-2, with D hard to call. With 2 bases removed from V and 1 base from J, the gap between germline ends came to 5 bases. The CDR3 contains 14 residues. The chain's CDR3 is CASSLQMNTGELFF. CDR3 coding DNA: TGTGCCAGCAGTTTACAGATGAACACCGGGGAGCTGTTTTTT.

There are a few counts of this clonotype. V is TRBV20-1 and J is TRBJ2-1; TRBD2 agrees at 9 bases. The junction had 8 bases not matched to a gene; V was cut back by 2 bases and J by 9 bases. Germline CDR1 DFQATT, CDR2 SNEGSKA (reference sequence). CDR3 length: 14 residues. CDR3 sequence reads: CSARSGTSRVEQFF. The CDR3 DNA reads TGCAGTGCTAGATCCGGGACTAGCAGGGTTGAGCAGTTCTTC.

The gene calls are TRBV15 and TRBJ2-1; 14 bases agree with TRBD2. Germline values: CDR1 LNHNV, CDR2 YYDKDF (reference sequence). The ends lost 1 base at V and 6 bases at J; junction bases unmatched: 5. This CDR3 is 17 amino acids long. DNA of the CDR3: TGTGCCACCAGCAGAGGACTAGCGGGGGGGATCCCCAATGAGCAGTTCTTC. This gives the protein CATSRGLAGGIPNEQFF.

This chain connects TRBV5-1 to TRBJ2-2; 8 bases are shared with TRBD1. In germline, CDR1 is SGHRS, CDR2 YFSETQ. There are 15 residues in the CDR3. The ends lost 4 bases at V and 5 bases at J; junction bases unmatched: 7. CDR3 protein: CASSLQGAETGELFF. As DNA, the CDR3 is TGCGCCAGCAGCCTGCAGGGGGCTGAAACCGGGGAGCTGTTTTTT.